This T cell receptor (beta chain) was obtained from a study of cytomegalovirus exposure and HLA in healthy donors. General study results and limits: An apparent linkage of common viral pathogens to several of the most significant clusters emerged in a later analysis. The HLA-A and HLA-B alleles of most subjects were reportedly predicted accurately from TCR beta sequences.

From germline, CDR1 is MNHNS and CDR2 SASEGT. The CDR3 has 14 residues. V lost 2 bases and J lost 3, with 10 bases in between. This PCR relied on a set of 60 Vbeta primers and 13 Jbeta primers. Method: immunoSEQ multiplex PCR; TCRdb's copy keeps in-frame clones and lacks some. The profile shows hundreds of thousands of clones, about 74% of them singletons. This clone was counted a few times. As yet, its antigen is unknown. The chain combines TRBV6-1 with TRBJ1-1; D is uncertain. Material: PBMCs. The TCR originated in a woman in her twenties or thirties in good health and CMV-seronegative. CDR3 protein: CASSEILRDTEAFF. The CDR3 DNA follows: TGTGCCAGCAGTGAAATCCTGAGGGACACTGAAGCTTTCTTT.